The rows below give T cell receptor beta chains drawn from one sample of a study of early T cells in non-severe SARS-CoV-2 infection. TCRdb called the 5' RACE reads again in MiXCR, with one record for every CDR3 protein. The sample has about 110,000 distinct CDR3 sequences, 11% seen once. Sequencing used whole blood. The receptors come from an adult who was a healthcare worker with PCR-confirmed SARS-CoV-2 infection or an uninfected control (not recorded which). CDR3s include the opening cysteine and the closing phenylalanine or tryptophan. Fields, in order: J gene, D gene, clone size, V gene, CDR3 DNA, CDR3 protein. A D gene is named only where the DNA matches it firmly. Not all rows give a size; the values are once, few, many and, for expanded clones, a class.

TRBJ1-4,.,many,TRBV5-1,TGCGCCAGCAGCTTGGAGGGGCGCGGAGAAAAACTGTTTTTT,CASSLEGRGEKLFF
TRBJ2-7,.,.,TRBV7-2,TGTGCCAGCAGCTTAAACGGACAGACATACGAGCAGTACTTC,CASSLNGQTYEQYF
TRBJ2-3,.,few,TRBV5-1,TGCGCCAGCAGCTTGAGGCGGGATACGGCGCAGTATTTT,CASSLRRDTAQYF
TRBJ2-7,.,many,TRBV18,TGTGCCAGCTCACCACCGAGGCGAGGTTTAAATGCCTACGAGCAGTACTTC,CASSPPRRGLNAYEQYF
TRBJ2-5,.,.,TRBV28,TGTGCCAGCAGCTTGAAGCTCAGGGGGGCCCAAGAGACCCAGTACTTC,CASSLKLRGAQETQYF
TRBJ1-3,TRBD1,.,TRBV19,TGTGCCAGTAGTCCGGACAGGGCCACTGGAAACACCATATATTTT,CASSPDRATGNTIYF
TRBJ1-2,.,.,TRBV25-1,TGTGCCAGCAGTGATGACAGTAACTATGGCTACACCTTC,CASSDDSNYGYTF
TRBJ2-7,.,few,TRBV11-2,TGTGCCAGCAGCGTTACGGCCACGATGGCCGAGCAGTACTTC,CASSVTATMAEQYF
TRBJ1-1,.,many,TRBV7-3,TGTGCCAGCAGCTCGTCGCCCACCCAAGAAGCTTTCTTT,CASSSSPTQEAFF
TRBJ2-2,.,many,TRBV4-3,TGCGCCAGCAGCCAAGAACCCCATGCCGGGGAGCTGTTTTTT,CASSQEPHAGELFF
TRBJ2-7,.,.,TRBV20-1,TGCAGTGCTAGCCCCCAGGATCTACTGGGGCACTACGAGCAGTACTTC,CSASPQDLLGHYEQYF
TRBJ2-5,.,few,TRBV7-9,TGTGCCAGCAGCTTAGGACAGCCTGAAGAGACCCAGTACTTC,CASSLGQPEETQYF
TRBJ2-7,TRBD1,few,TRBV11-2,TGTGCCAGCAGCTTAAAGGGACAGGGGGCACACGAGCAGTACTTC,CASSLKGQGAHEQYF
TRBJ2-2,.,.,TRBV6-5,TGTGCCAGCAGCCCGGGACCACTTAACACCGGGGAGCTGTTTTTT,CASSPGPLNTGELFF
TRBJ2-1,TRBD2,many,TRBV10-3,TGTGCCACCAAGGGAGAGCGGGATTCCTACAATGAGCAGTTCTTC,CATKGERDSYNEQFF
TRBJ1-2,.,.,TRBV19,TGTGTCAGCGTGTCAGGGCGCGGCTACACCTTC,CVSVSGRGYTF
TRBJ2-3,.,.,TRBV7-2,TGTGCCAGCAGCTCCATGGGGCCTAGCACAGATACGCAGTATTTT,CASSSMGPSTDTQYF
TRBJ2-1,.,many,TRBV2,TGTGCCAGCAGTCCGGATGTGAGCCACCTGCAGTTCTTC,CASSPDVSHLQFF
TRBJ1-6,.,many,TRBV7-9,TGTGCCAGCAGCTCGCCAGCAGGGTTTTTAAGGGATTCACCCCTCCACTTT,CASSSPAGFLRDSPLHF
TRBJ1-2,.,.,TRBV2,TGTGCCAGCAGTCCCTGGGGACTGCGGGATGGCTACACCTTC,CASSPWGLRDGYTF
TRBJ2-2,.,many,TRBV5-1,TGCGCCAGCAGCCGTGGGGGGACGAACACCGGGGAGCTGTTTTTT,CASSRGGTNTGELFF
TRBJ2-5,.,many,TRBV12-3/TRBV12-4,TGTGCCAGCAGTTTTGGGACAAGGGAGACCCAGTACTTC,CASSFGTRETQYF
TRBJ2-3,.,.,TRBV5-6,TGTGCCAGCAGCGTGGGAGAAGCAGATACGCAGTATTTT,CASSVGEADTQYF
TRBJ1-2,TRBD1,.,TRBV28,TGTGCCAGCAGTACCCTGGGACAGGGGGCGCGTGGCTACACCTTC,CASSTLGQGARGYTF
TRBJ2-2,TRBD2,.,TRBV6-2/TRBV6-3,TGTGCCAGCAGTCATACCGGGACTAGCGGAGCCGGGGAGCCGTTTTTT,CASSHTGTSGAGEPFF
TRBJ2-7,TRBD2,many,TRBV6-5,TGTGCCAGCAGCGGACTAGCGGGAGCGTCCTCCTACGAGCAGTACTTC,CASSGLAGASSYEQYF
TRBJ2-3,.,many,TRBV9,TGTGCCAGCAGCGTAGCAAGAGGTTCGGATACGCAGTATTTT,CASSVARGSDTQYF
TRBJ1-5,.,many,TRBV19,TGTGCCAGTAGCGAACGACGCCCACGAGGCGACCAGCCCCAGCATTTT,CASSERRPRGDQPQHF
TRBJ2-4,.,many,TRBV5-5,TGTGCCAGCAGCTTGGTGCAGACACCTACCGGGAACATTCAGTACTTC,CASSLVQTPTGNIQYF
TRBJ2-5,TRBD2,.,TRBV7-2,TGTGCCAGCAGCTATGCGCGGGAGTCGGAGACCCAGTACTTC,CASSYARESETQYF
TRBJ1-1,.,few,TRBV5-5,TGTGCCAGCAGCTTGGGAAGGGAAAGAGAAGCTTTCTTT,CASSLGREREAFF
TRBJ2-1,.,many,TRBV5-4,TGTGCCAGCAGCTTGTCGCGCAGCCGGACCTACAATGAGCAGTTCTTC,CASSLSRSRTYNEQFF
TRBJ2-7,.,many,TRBV20-1,TGCAGTGCTAGTATGGGGGCAGAGGAGTACTTC,CSASMGAEEYF
TRBJ2-1,.,many,TRBV9,TGTGCCAGCAGCGCCTCCCGTCAGGTTTACAATGAGCAGTTCTTC,CASSASRQVYNEQFF
TRBJ2-7,.,many,TRBV6-5,TGTGCCAGCAGTTACCGATTGGGACTGACAGACTACGAGCAGTACTTC,CASSYRLGLTDYEQYF
TRBJ2-3,TRBD1,.,TRBV4-3,TGCGCCAGCAGCCAAGACATGGGACAGGGTACAGATACGCAGTATTTT,CASSQDMGQGTDTQYF
TRBJ2-7,TRBD1,many,TRBV7-9,TGTGCCAGCGGGCAGGGGGCGTACGAGCAGTACTTC,CASGQGAYEQYF
TRBJ2-1,TRBD2,many,TRBV20-1,TGCAGTGCGGAAACGACGGGACTAGCCTATGGCAATGAGCAGTTCTTC,CSAETTGLAYGNEQFF
TRBJ2-4,.,.,TRBV18,TGTGCCAGCTCCCATCGGGGACAAAACATTCAGTACTTC,CASSHRGQNIQYF
TRBJ2-1,.,.,TRBV9,TGTGCCAGCAGCAAAGCGAATAAGCAGTTCTTC,CASSKANKQFF
TRBJ2-5,.,few,TRBV11-2,TGTGCCAGCAGCTACTCGCGGGCGGAGACCCAGTACTTC,CASSYSRAETQYF